This entry lists 2 T cell receptor beta chains sequenced from one sample in a study of radiotherapy plus CTLA-4 blockade in lung cancer. The data were produced by immunoSEQ multiplex PCR, yet TCRdb's version contains in-frame clones alone and is incomplete. The table includes 50,000 or so clones, roughly 84% detected once. Sequenced here: peripheral blood, sampled from a patient treated with radiotherapy plus ipilimumab. These receptors were obtained from a human donor with non-small cell lung cancer whose response to radiotherapy plus ipilimumab could not be evaluated.

This clone has just a few counts. The rearrangement uses TRBV7-2 and TRBJ2-7; 7 positions match TRBD1. The junction had 4 bases not matched to a gene; V was cut back by 2 bases and J by 0 bases. Germline values: CDR1 SGHTA, CDR2 FQGNSA. This CDR3 is built from 15 residues. The CDR3 DNA follows: TGTGCCAGCAGCTTACTGGGACAGTCCTCCTACGAGCAGTACTTC. Translating it yields CASSLLGQSSYEQYF. Supplemented by reference TRBV7-2 and TRBJ2-7, the full variable domain reads GAGVSQSPSNKVTEKGKDVELRCDPISGHTALYWYRQSLGQGLEFLIYFQGNSAPDKSGLPSDRFSAERTGGSVSTLTIQRTQQEDSAVYLCASSLLGQSSYEQYFGPGTRLTVT.

The chain carries TRBV5-4 and TRBJ2-1, with D tentatively TRBD1 (7 bases). Trimming removed 5 bases from V and 9 bases from J, with 24 bases in between. CDR3 size: 16 residues. Germline V gives CDR1 SGHNT, CDR2 YYREEE (reference sequence). The CDR3: CASSPESAGTAGEQFF. The DNA for the CDR3 is TGTGCCAGCAGTCCCGAGTCAGCCGGGACAGCGGGTGAGCAGTTCTTC.